This note documents a single TCR beta chain sequence. This sample is part of a study of blood T cell repertoires in COVID-19. For the study at large: Spain, Italy and the United States supplied samples that represented acute and convalescent COVID-19.

Original processing notes: Estimated nucleated cell counts came from reference gene primer amplification. Libraries were prepared by immunoSEQ multiplex PCR; TCRdb keeps only in-frame clonotypes and omits some of them. From that table come the V and J calls and clone size; the DNA was used to work out D and trimming. The table shows 150,000 to 200,000 clones, with around 80% occurring only once. Enrollees, roughly 18 to 90 years old, lived in roughly 24 US areas. Each participant's cohort was designated according to participant-reported clinical history. CDR3 length: 16 amino acids. With 5 bases removed from V and 4 bases from J, the gap between germline ends came to 20 bases. Germline assignment: CDR1 SGHTA and CDR2 FQGTGA.

Sequenced input: PBMCs or T cells enriched from blood (not recorded which). The TCR sequence derives from a woman aged 55-69 years who had recovered from COVID-19. The chain joins TRBV7-3 to TRBJ1-1; weak D call: TRBD1 (5 bases). The CDR3 protein is CASSPQHGAGRTEAFF. CDR3 nucleotides: TGTGCCAGCAGCCCCCAACATGGGGCAGGACGCACTGAAGCTTTCTTT.